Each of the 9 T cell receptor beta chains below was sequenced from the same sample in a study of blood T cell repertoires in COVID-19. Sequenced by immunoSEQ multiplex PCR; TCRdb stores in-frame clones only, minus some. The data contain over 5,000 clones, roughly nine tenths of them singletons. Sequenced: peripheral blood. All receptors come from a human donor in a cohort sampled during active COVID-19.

This CDR3 is CASSLSPTSGGFQETQYF. CDR3 nucleotides: TGTGCCAGCAGTTTATCCCCCACTAGCGGGGGCTTCCAAGAGACCCAGTACTTC. This chain uses TRBV27 with TRBJ2-5, with TRBD2 matching 11 bases. Trimming took 0 bases from V and 1 from J; bases not matched to a gene: 7. The CDR3 loop spans 18 amino acids. Germline V gene lookup returns CDR1 MNHEY and CDR2 SMNVEV (reference sequence).

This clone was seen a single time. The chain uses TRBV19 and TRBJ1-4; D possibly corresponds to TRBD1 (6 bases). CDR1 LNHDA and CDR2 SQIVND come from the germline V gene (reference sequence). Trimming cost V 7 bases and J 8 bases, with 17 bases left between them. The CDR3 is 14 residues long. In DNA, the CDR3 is TGTGCCAGTAACAGTCCAGGGGTGAACGAAAAACTGTTTTTT. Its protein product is CASNSPGVNEKLFF. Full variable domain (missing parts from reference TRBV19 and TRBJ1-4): DGGITQSPKYLFRKEGQNVTLSCEQNLNHDAMYWYRQDPGQGLRLIYYSQIVNDFQKGDIAEGYSVSREKKESFPLTVTSAQKNPTAFYLCASNSPGVNEKLFFGSGTQLSVL.

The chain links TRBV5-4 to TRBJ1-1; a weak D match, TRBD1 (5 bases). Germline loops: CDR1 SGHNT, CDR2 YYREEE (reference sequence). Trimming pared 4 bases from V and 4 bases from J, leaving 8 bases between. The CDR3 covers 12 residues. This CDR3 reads CASSPQGTEAFF. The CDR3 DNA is TGTGCCAGCAGCCCCCAGGGCACTGAAGCTTTCTTT.

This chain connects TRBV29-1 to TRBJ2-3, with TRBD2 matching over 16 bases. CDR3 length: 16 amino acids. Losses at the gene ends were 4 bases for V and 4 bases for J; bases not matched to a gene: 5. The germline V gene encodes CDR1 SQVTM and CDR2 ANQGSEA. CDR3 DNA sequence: TGCAGCGTTGTAGGGACTAGCGGGGGGGCAGCAGATACGCAGTATTTT. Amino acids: CSVVGTSGGAADTQYF.

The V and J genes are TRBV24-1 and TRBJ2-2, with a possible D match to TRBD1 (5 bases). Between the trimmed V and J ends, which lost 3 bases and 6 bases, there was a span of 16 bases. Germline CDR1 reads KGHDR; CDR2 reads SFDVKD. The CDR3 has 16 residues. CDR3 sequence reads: CATSDPGAGSPGELFF. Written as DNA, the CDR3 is TGTGCCACCAGTGATCCTGGGGCAGGGTCTCCCGGGGAGCTGTTTTTT.

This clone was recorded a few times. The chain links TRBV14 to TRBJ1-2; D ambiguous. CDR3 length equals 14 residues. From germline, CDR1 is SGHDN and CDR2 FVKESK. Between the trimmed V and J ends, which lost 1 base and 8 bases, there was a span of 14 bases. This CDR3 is CASSQVGPDGGYTF. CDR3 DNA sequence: TGTGCCAGCAGCCAAGTGGGCCCCGACGGAGGCTACACCTTC.

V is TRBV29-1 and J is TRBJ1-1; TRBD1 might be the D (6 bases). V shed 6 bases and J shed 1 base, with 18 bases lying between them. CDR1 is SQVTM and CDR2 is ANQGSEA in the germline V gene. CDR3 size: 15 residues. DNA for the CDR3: TGCAGCGTCGCATGGGGGTGGACAGCGAACACTGAAGCTTTCTTT. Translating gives CSVAWGWTANTEAFF.

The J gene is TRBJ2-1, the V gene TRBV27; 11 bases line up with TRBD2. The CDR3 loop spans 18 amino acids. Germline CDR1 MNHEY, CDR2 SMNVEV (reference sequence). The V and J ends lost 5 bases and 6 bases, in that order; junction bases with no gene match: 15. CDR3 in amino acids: CASSEPNSRLAGTNEQFF. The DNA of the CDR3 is TGTGCCAGCAGTGAACCGAACTCCCGACTAGCGGGGACCAATGAGCAGTTCTTC.

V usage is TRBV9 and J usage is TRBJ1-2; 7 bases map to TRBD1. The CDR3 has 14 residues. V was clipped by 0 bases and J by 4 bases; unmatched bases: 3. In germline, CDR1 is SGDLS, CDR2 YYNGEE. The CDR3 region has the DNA TGTGCCAGCAGCGTAGCCCAGGGGGGCTATGGCTACACCTTC. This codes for CASSVAQGGYGYTF.